This T cell receptor (beta chain) originates from a study of Ad26.COV2.S vaccination and SARS-CoV-2 variants. As for treatment: approximately 18 received Ad26.COV2.S at low or high dose, single or two shots; 5 received placebo; per-sample allocation not given. Sampling took place 63 days after the first vaccine or placebo injection. An adult of 18-55 years in Boston served as donor. V was pared by 4 bases and J by 0 bases, with 3 bases between. The CDR3 is 12 amino acids. From germline, CDR1 is LGHDT and CDR2 YNNKEL (reference sequence). The data were produced by immunoSEQ multiplex PCR, yet TCRdb's version contains in-frame clones alone and is incomplete. The sample has over 350,000 clones; 75% to 90% are singletons. This clone has just a few counts.

The specimen was peripheral blood, collected in a trial of Ad26.COV2.S vaccine versus placebo. The V gene is TRBV3-1 (or the pseudogene TRBV3-2), the J gene TRBJ1-1; no clear D. The sequence was obtained from a person aged 18-60 years who received the Ad26.COV2.S COVID-19 vaccine or a placebo. The CDR3 reads CASSRMNTEAFF. In DNA, the CDR3 is TGTGCCAGCAGCCGAATGAACACTGAAGCTTTCTTT.